This TCR beta chain came from a study of blood T cell repertoires in COVID-19 (dated by TCRdb to about 2020). A note on the overall study: The collaborator samples originated in the United States, Italy and Spain and spanned the acute and convalescent phases of COVID-19. Deeply sampled blood TCRbeta repertoires from subjects exposed to, actively infected with, or recovered from COVID-19 were included in the dataset. The material from the prospective study consisted of cDNA or gDNA derived from T cells, B-cell-depleted T cells, or PBMCs. Nearly every sample came with metadata listing a de-identified subject ID, COVID-19 status, age in years and sex. A freely available public database, intended as a resource for researchers studying the immune response to SARS-CoV-2, is where the repertoires were released. HLA class I and class II types, where available, came from metadata supplied by the sample provider rather than from assay-based typing. The samples were drawn from two sources: the first 160 participants of the ongoing ImmuneRACE study, and some 1,300 subjects contributed by 6 global collaborators. General conclusions and limits of the study: How much clinical and demographic metadata was included differed by source and by participant, and the metadata was provided uncurated.

As for this clone: No antigen is known for it. It has no much larger one-base neighbor in the sample; base qualities were not kept.

TCRbeta CDR3 regions were amplified from genomic DNA using the immunoSEQ Assay, a bias-controlled multiplex PCR. The study's processing was this. Within the assay, amplification of reference gene primers was used to estimate how many nucleated cells each sample contained. Sequence reads were collapsed and filtered to measure the absolute abundance of every unique TCRbeta CDR3 rearrangement. For each sample, productive Simpson clonality was calculated by taking the square root of Simpson's diversity index across productive rearrangements. The source is immuneACCESS, and TCRdb retained only in-frame sequences with V and J called. Part of the clones is not carried over; for the studies checked, unresolved V genes explain less than half of this, and the remainder is unexplained. Clonal size and the V and J genes are those of that table, whereas D and trimming came from the DNA. This sample has over 250,000 clones in its table, and about 87% of those were observed once. The top ten clones comprise 6.3% of the sample.

V is shortened by 5 bases, J by 1 base, and the region joining them spans 11 bases. Spanning cysteine to phenylalanine, the CDR3 consists of 14 amino acids. Of all the DNA, just the CDR3 is kept, 42 bases in frame from base 1. CDR1 SGHAT and CDR2 FQNNGV are derived from the germline V gene. At one collaborating source in Seattle, patients were enrolled during active infection and were followed longitudinally through the course of disease. Whole blood was collected in K2EDTA tubes by collaborating institutions according to the institutions' own protocols. Collaborator samples were shipped for TCRbeta analysis as frozen whole blood, isolated PBMCs, or DNA extracted from either sample type.

The rearrangement combines TRBV11-2 with TRBJ1-1; too little of a D gene remains to name it. The sequencing input was peripheral blood. The source of this sequence is a woman aged 50 to 65 with COVID-19, enrolled during active disease. The DNA sequence reads TGTGCCAGCAGCCCTGAACCGGGGAACACTGAAGCTTTCTTT. It codes for CASSPEPGNTEAFF.